The 23 T cell receptor beta chains listed next were all sequenced from one sample in a study of blood T cell repertoires in COVID-19. The data were produced by immunoSEQ multiplex PCR, yet TCRdb's version contains in-frame clones alone and is incomplete. Here the sample spans 130,000 to 150,000 clones, roughly 88% being singletons. The material sequenced was peripheral blood. These receptors were collected from a woman between 50 and 59 years old in a cohort sampled during active or convalescent COVID-19.

This clone came up once. V is TRBV9 and J is TRBJ1-1; TRBD1 might be the D (6 bases). The V and J ends lost 0 bases and 5 bases respectively, with 26 bases between them. The CDR3 covers 19 residues. Germline CDR1 and CDR2: SGDLS and YYNGEE. This CDR3 reads CASSVVEWDTNGTVTEAFF. The CDR3 DNA sequence: TGTGCCAGCAGCGTAGTTGAGTGGGACACTAATGGAACGGTAACTGAAGCTTTCTTT.

This rearrangement joins TRBV25-1 to TRBJ2-1; TRBD2 matches at 13 bases. Trimming removed 7 bases from V and 5 bases from J; junction bases left unmatched: 5. The CDR3 covers 15 residues. CDR1 and CDR2 (germline): MGHDK, SYGVNS. The CDR3, as DNA: TGTGCCAGCACTGGCGGGACTAGCGGGGACAATGAGCAGTTCTTC. Protein product: CASTGGTSGDNEQFF.

The gene calls are TRBV5-4 and TRBJ1-6, with D unresolved. The CDR3 consists of 15 residues. The germline CDR1 and CDR2 sequences are SGHNT and YYREEE (reference sequence). Trimming removed 0 bases at V and 10 bases at J, with 14 bases between. The CDR3 is CASSLEGGLRSPLHF. The DNA of the CDR3 is TGTGCCAGCAGCTTGGAAGGAGGGCTCAGATCACCCCTCCACTTT.

CDR3 nucleotide sequence: TGTGCCTGGAGCCGGAGCTCCTATAATTCACCCCTCCACTTT. Translated: CAWSRSSYNSPLHF. This sequence joins TRBV30 and TRBJ1-6; D gene uncertain. The length of the CDR3 is 14 residues. Trimming took 3 bases from V and 0 from J, leaving 6 bases between them. Looked up from germline, CDR1 is GTSNPN and CDR2 is SVGIG (reference sequence).

Worth noting for this clone: Mismatch with germline at one junction end may stem from a read error. The CDR3: CASSLGTSGASSYEQYF. The DNA of the CDR3 is TGCGCTAGCAGCTTGGGCACAAGCGGGGCAAGCTCCTACGAGCAGTACTTC. This sequence joins TRBV5-1 and TRBJ2-7; 7 positions agree with TRBD2. This CDR3 has 17 residues. The germline gives CDR1 SGHRS, CDR2 YFSETQ.

This clone has only one observation. CDR3 amino acids: CAWSVNPYEQYF. The DNA for the CDR3 is TGTGCCTGGAGTGTAAATCCATACGAGCAGTACTTC. The chain is built from TRBV30 and TRBJ2-7; D ambiguous. V was shortened by 0 bases and J by 4 bases, with 7 bases between the two germline ends. The CDR3 is made up of 12 amino acids. The germline CDR1 and CDR2 sequences are GTSNPN and SVGIG (reference sequence).

The chain recombines TRBV2 with TRBJ2-1; 9 nucleotides match TRBD1. The V gene end was trimmed by 5 bases and the J gene end by 7 bases; junction bases not matched to a gene: 12. The CDR3 is 16 amino acids. Germline-derived CDR1 and CDR2 are SNHLY and FYNNEI. CDR3 in DNA: TGTGCCAGCAGTCACTTTGGGACAGGGAGGGTAAATGAGCAGTTCTTC. This gives the protein CASSHFGTGRVNEQFF.

The chain has TRBV4-1 and TRBJ2-1; TRBD2 matches at 8 bases. This CDR3 comprises 15 residues. In germline, CDR1 is MGHRA, CDR2 YSYEKL. V shed 4 bases and J 6 bases; nucleotides not matched to a gene: 8. The DNA for the CDR3 is TGCGCCAGCAGCCCCCCGGGACTAGGGGTCAATGAGCAGTTCTTC. Its protein product is CASSPPGLGVNEQFF.

V usage is TRBV10-3 and J usage is TRBJ1-1; D possibly corresponds to TRBD1 (6 bases). The germline gives CDR1 ENHRY, CDR2 SYGVKD. This CDR3 region has 14 residues. V was clipped by 2 bases and J by 7 bases, with 14 bases between them. CDR3 DNA sequence: TGTGCCATCAGTGAGAGGGGGGGCAGAGGTGAAGCTTTCTTT. This encodes CAISERGGRGEAFF.

This clone was seen a handful of times. The V gene is TRBV5-8, the J gene TRBJ2-7; 7 nucleotides match TRBD1. Looked up from germline, CDR1 is SGHTS and CDR2 is YDEGEE. The CDR3 loop spans 13 amino acids. With V trimmed by 5 bases and J by 4 bases, 6 bases remained unmatched. The chain's CDR3 is CASSMLQGYEQYF. The CDR3, as DNA: TGTGCCAGCAGTATGTTACAGGGGTACGAGCAGTACTTC.

The chain uses TRBV7-9 and TRBJ1-1; 7 positions agree with TRBD1. This CDR3 region has 15 residues. Unmatched junction bases numbered 6, after V lost 1 base and J lost 4 bases. Germline values: CDR1 SEHNR, CDR2 FQNEAQ (reference sequence). In nucleotides, the CDR3 is TGTGCCAGCAGCTTAGAATGGACAGGTGGCACTGAAGCTTTCTTT. Encoded protein: CASSLEWTGGTEAFF.

This clone was counted a single time. The V and J genes are TRBV2 and TRBJ2-3; a weak D match, TRBD1 (6 bases). This CDR3 region has 14 residues. Germline V gene lookup returns CDR1 SNHLY and CDR2 FYNNEI. Trimming removed 7 bases at V and 0 bases at J, with 11 bases between. The CDR3 spells CASKDSTSTDTQYF. Written as DNA, the CDR3 is TGTGCCAGCAAGGACAGCACTAGCACAGATACGCAGTATTTT. The variable domain in full, completed from reference TRBV2 and TRBJ2-3, reads EPEVTQTPSHQVTQMGQEVILRCVPISNHLYFYWYRQILGQKVEFLVSFYNNEISEKSEIFDDQFSVERPDGSNFTLKIRSTKLEDSAMYFCASKDSTSTDTQYFGPGTRLTVL.

This clone turned up a few times. The chain couples TRBV30 to TRBJ1-3; D gene unclear. The CDR3 is 17 amino acids. Per germline, CDR1 GTSNPN and CDR2 SVGIG (reference sequence). V lost 0 bases and J 0 bases, leaving 15 bases between the germline ends. This CDR3 is CAWSVLGHAGSGNTIYF. The CDR3 nucleotides read TGTGCCTGGAGTGTACTTGGGCACGCCGGCTCTGGAAACACCATATATTTT.

The genes are TRBV7-3 and TRBJ1-3; possible D gene TRBD1, 5 bases. The ends were cut back, 5 bases at V and 0 bases at J, with 8 bases in the middle. CDR1 SGHTA and CDR2 FQGTGA come from the germline V gene. The CDR3 loop spans 14 amino acids. CDR3: CASSAGGSGNTIYF. The CDR3 nucleotides are TGTGCCAGCAGCGCCGGGGGCTCTGGAAACACCATATATTTT.

V usage is TRBV5-1 and J usage is TRBJ1-5, with D hard to call. CDR3 size: 16 residues. V was shortened by 0 bases and J by 5 bases, with 15 bases between the two germline ends. The germline gives CDR1 SGHRS, CDR2 YFSETQ. In DNA form, the CDR3 reads TGCGCCAGCAGCTTGGTGTCGGGTGGGCGGGATCAGCCCCAGCATTTT. It yields the protein CASSLVSGGRDQPQHF.

The rearrangement uses TRBV7-9 and TRBJ2-5, with TRBD1 identical over 9 bases. Germline V gene sequence: CDR1 SEHNR, CDR2 FQNEAQ (reference sequence). V was pared by 2 bases and J by 5 bases, with 6 bases of the junction left unmatched. The CDR3 consists of 15 residues. The CDR3 loop reads CASSLWTGAYETQYF. Here the CDR3 DNA reads TGTGCCAGCAGCTTATGGACAGGGGCGTACGAGACCCAGTACTTC.

In its sample, this clone was seen a few times. The chain carries TRBV1 and TRBJ1-4. TRBV1 is a pseudogene locus. The CDR3 extends over 16 amino acids. The CDR3 nucleotides read TGCACCAGCAGCCAGGTTACCGGGGGTAGTAATGAAAAACTGTTTTTT. This codes for CTSSQVTGGSNEKLFF.

The CDR3 nucleotides are TGTGCCAGCAGCCAAATAGGGGGTGGTAACACCGGGGAGCTGTTTTTT. Residues: CASSQIGGGNTGELFF. This chain links TRBV3-1 (or the pseudogene TRBV3-2) with TRBJ2-2; perhaps TRBD1 as D (6 bases). CDR1 and CDR2 (germline): LGHDT, YNNKEL (reference sequence). This CDR3 region has 16 residues. Trimming took 2 bases from V and 2 from J, leaving 12 bases between them.

This chain joins TRBV18 and TRBJ2-3, with 12 bases aligning to TRBD2. Germline V gives CDR1 KGHSH, CDR2 LQKENI. Unmatched junction bases numbered 4, after V lost 4 bases and J lost 5 bases. This CDR3 has 15 residues. The CDR3 DNA follows: TGTGCCAGCTCACGGACTAGCGGGGCCGTAGATACGCAGTATTTT. Its protein is CASSRTSGAVDTQYF.

The chain couples TRBV6-6 to TRBJ1-1; D is possibly TRBD1 (6 bases). Germline V gives CDR1 MNHNY, CDR2 SVGAGI (reference sequence). The V and J ends lost 6 bases and 3 bases respectively, with 11 bases between them. The CDR3 is made up of 13 amino acids. CDR3 sequence: CASRPSGDTEAFF. CDR3 in DNA: TGTGCCAGCAGACCCTCAGGGGACACTGAAGCTTTCTTT.

The J gene is TRBJ1-6, the V gene TRBV11-2; perhaps TRBD1 as D (5 bases). CDR3 length equals 16 residues. The V gene's germline CDR1 is SGHAT and CDR2 FQNNGV. V gave up 2 bases and J gave up 10 bases, with 18 bases separating them. The CDR3 protein is CASSLQWGPSNSPLHF. CDR3 DNA: TGTGCCAGCAGCTTACAGTGGGGCCCCTCAAACTCACCCCTCCACTTT. The whole variable domain, filled in from reference TRBV11-2 and TRBJ1-6, reads EAGVAQSPRYKIIEKRQSVAFWCNPISGHATLYWYQQILGQGPKLLIQFQNNGVVDDSQLPKDRFSAERLKGVDSTLKIQPAKLEDSAVYLCASSLQWGPSNSPLHFGNGTRLTVT.

Only one count was recorded for this clone. The V gene is TRBV10-3, the J gene TRBJ2-3; 9 bases agree with TRBD2. V gave up 7 bases and J gave up 1 base; unmatched junction bases: 9. The V gene's germline CDR1 is ENHRY and CDR2 SYGVKD. This CDR3 region has 16 residues. CDR3 sequence reads: CAITSWTSAGTDTQYF. In DNA, the CDR3 is TGTGCCATCACCAGTTGGACTAGCGCAGGCACAGATACGCAGTATTTT.

V gene TRBV2 combines with J gene TRBJ1-2; D is perhaps TRBD1 (6 bases). Germline values: CDR1 SNHLY, CDR2 FYNNEI. The CDR3 contains 14 residues. V shed 6 bases and J shed 8 bases, with 19 bases lying between them. CDR3 loop: CASREPTRQGGYTF. The DNA for the CDR3 is TGTGCCAGCAGGGAGCCCACAAGGCAGGGGGGCTACACCTTC.